This passage covers 29 T cell receptor beta chains from one sample sequenced in a study of T cells after yellow fever vaccination. In TCRdb, the 5' RACE reads were re-called with MiXCR into one record per CDR3 protein. The sample consists of hundreds of thousands of distinct CDR3 sequences, around 12% of them appearing once. Sequences were derived from PBMCs, sampled on the day of the yellow fever booster vaccination. Receptors were obtained from a man aged 25-45 years who received the YFV17D yellow fever vaccine.

The gene calls are TRBV6-5 and TRBJ1-2, with D unresolved. Germline-derived CDR1 and CDR2 are MNHEY and SVGAGI. CDR3 size: 11 residues. Trimming took off 5 bases at V and 7 bases at J, with 8 bases between the two ends. CDR3 residues: CASSTRAGYTF. The DNA for the CDR3 is TGTGCCAGCAGTACGCGGGCTGGCTACACCTTC.

This clonotype turned up a few times. The chain employs TRBV11-1 and TRBJ1-2; tentative D call: TRBD1 (6 bases). Germline assignment: CDR1 SGHAT and CDR2 FQDESV (reference sequence). Deletions cut 5 bases from V and 3 bases from J, with 13 bases between. This CDR3 is 14 amino acids long. In nucleotides, the CDR3 is TGTGCCAGCAGCCCGCAGACAGGCGACTATGGCTACACCTTC. Translation gives CASSPQTGDYGYTF.

This clonotype was detected only a few times. V gene TRBV6-4 combines with J gene TRBJ2-1; TRBD2 matches 10 bases. J gave up 7 bases and V 5 bases, and 8 bases lay outside the gene matches. The CDR3 spans 15 residues. Germline V lookup: CDR1 MRHNA, CDR2 SNTAGT. Here the CDR3 reads CASSLLAGVGNEQFF. The CDR3 nucleotides are TGTGCCAGCAGTCTCCTAGCGGGAGTAGGGAATGAGCAGTTCTTC.

This clonotype has at least ten counts. The chain joins TRBV12-3 or TRBV12-4 to TRBJ2-4; D is unresolved. V was shortened by 5 bases and J by 9 bases, with 14 bases between the two germline ends. This CDR3 is 13 amino acids long. CDR3 nucleotides: TGTGCCAGCAGTACCAACCACTTCGGCATTCAGTACTTC. Protein sequence: CASSTNHFGIQYF.

This clonotype was counted between two and nine times. J is TRBJ2-3 and V is TRBV20-1; 8 bases are shared with TRBD1. The CDR3 is 15 amino acids. CDR1 and CDR2 (germline): DFQATT, SNEGSKA (reference sequence). Trimming cost V 3 bases and J 2 bases; bases outside gene matches: 7. The CDR3 reads CSARAYQGATDTQYF. CDR3 DNA: TGCAGTGCTAGGGCCTACCAGGGGGCCACAGATACGCAGTATTTT.

This chain links TRBV7-6 with TRBJ2-3, with TRBD2 matching over 8 bases. Germline CDR1 SGHVS, CDR2 FNYEAQ. This CDR3 contains 19 residues. With V trimmed by 3 bases and J by 1 base, 15 bases remained unmatched. Written as DNA, the CDR3 is TGTGCCAGCAGCTTTAATTCCCCCCCACAAGCGGGGGGCACAGATACGCAGTATTTT. Residues: CASSFNSPPQAGGTDTQYF.

This clonotype was recorded many times. The chain couples TRBV20-1 to TRBJ2-4; the match to TRBD2 covers 14 bases. The CDR3 is 18 amino acids. The germline V gene encodes CDR1 DFQATT and CDR2 SNEGSKA (reference sequence). V lost 5 bases and J lost 0; bases outside the gene matches: 9. The CDR3 is CSAPGLAGGDIAKNIQYF. Here the CDR3 DNA reads TGCAGTGCTCCAGGACTAGCGGGAGGTGACATAGCCAAAAACATTCAGTACTTC.

J is TRBJ2-3 and V is TRBV10-3; D ambiguous. The CDR3 spans 14 residues. V was clipped by 3 bases and J by 6 bases, with 13 bases between them. CDR1 is ENHRY and CDR2 is SYGVKD in the germline V gene. The CDR3, as DNA: TGTGCCATCAGTGAACGAGGAGCCGACGATACGCAGTATTTT. This translates into CAISERGADDTQYF.

This chain links TRBV11-2 with TRBJ2-1, with TRBD2 as a possible D gene (6 bases). V lost 3 bases and J 5 bases, leaving 17 bases between the germline ends. The CDR3 has 16 amino acids. Germline loops: CDR1 SGHAT, CDR2 FQNNGV. The chain's CDR3 is CASSFTLGTFDNEQFF. The CDR3 nucleotides are TGTGCCAGCAGCTTCACCCTAGGGACTTTTGACAATGAGCAGTTCTTC.

The V and J genes are TRBV5-5 and TRBJ1-4, with TRBD1 matching 7 bases. With 2 bases clipped from V and 3 bases from J, the junction kept 4 bases outside the gene matches. The CDR3 is 15 residues long. Germline V gene sequence: CDR1 SGHKS, CDR2 YYEKEE (reference sequence). CDR3 bases: TGTGCCAGCAGCTTCGACAGGGTGGCTAATGAAAAACTGTTTTTT. Translation: CASSFDRVANEKLFF. Full variable domain (missing parts from reference TRBV5-5 and TRBJ1-4): DAGVTQSPTHLIKTRGQQVTLRCSPISGHKSVSWYQQVLGQGPQFIFQYYEKEERGRGNFPDRFSARQFPNYSSELNVNALLLGDSALYLCASSFDRVANEKLFFGSGTQLSVL.

This clonotype came up a few times. The chain has TRBV30 and TRBJ1-2; no definite D call. Trimming took 7 bases from V and 6 from J, leaving 12 bases between them. The length of the CDR3 is 11 residues. Germline V gene data show CDR1 as GTSNPN and CDR2 as SVGIG (reference sequence). CDR3 coding DNA: TGTGCCTCTCCGGGTGTAGATGGCTACACCTTC. This encodes CASPGVDGYTF.

This clonotype came up a few times. V and J are TRBV7-3 and TRBJ2-4; 12 bases are a match to TRBD2. Germline V gene lookup returns CDR1 SGHTA and CDR2 FQGTGA. The V and J ends lost 2 bases and 10 bases, in that order; junction bases with no gene match: 0. This CDR3 region has 13 residues. CDR3 protein: CASSLGTSGIQYF. CDR3 in DNA: TGTGCCAGCAGCTTAGGGACTAGCGGGATTCAGTACTTC.

The chain joins TRBV28 to TRBJ1-6; TRBD1 aligns across 7 bases. Germline CDR1 MDHEN, CDR2 SYDVKM. The CDR3 contains 15 residues. J was trimmed by 8 bases and V by 6 bases; bases with no gene match: 10. CDR3 residues: CASSGDRTNYSPLHF. In DNA, the CDR3 is TGTGCCAGCAGCGGGGACAGAACCAACTATTCACCCCTCCACTTT.

This clonotype was picked up a small number of times. The CDR3, as DNA: TGTGCCACCAGTGGCCCCCCTCCGAGGACAGGGCCGTGCGAGCAGTACTTC. Amino acid sequence: CATSGPPPRTGPCEQYF. The genes are TRBV24-1 and TRBJ2-7, with TRBD1 matching 8 bases. From germline, CDR1 is KGHDR and CDR2 SFDVKD. CDR3 length: 17 amino acids. The junction had 17 bases not matched to a gene; V was cut back by 5 bases and J by 6 bases.

This clonotype has only a few counts. V and J are TRBV5-1 and TRBJ2-5, with D possibly matching TRBD2 (6 bases). Trimming took 0 bases from V and 4 from J, leaving 19 bases between them. Germline CDR1 reads SGHRS; CDR2 reads YFSETQ. The length of the CDR3 is 17 residues. CDR3 amino acids: CASSLGTGTSLGETQYF. The CDR3 DNA follows: TGCGCCAGCAGCTTGGGAACCGGGACTTCTCTGGGAGAGACCCAGTACTTC.

This clonotype was observed a handful of times. V gene TRBV5-1 combines with J gene TRBJ1-4, with 9 bases aligning to TRBD1. J gave up 7 bases and V 4 bases, and 8 bases lay outside the gene matches. This CDR3 is 15 amino acids long. The germline gives CDR1 SGHRS, CDR2 YFSETQ. CDR3 in DNA: TGCGCCAGCAGCACCGGGACAGGGCGGGGTGAAAAACTGTTTTTT. This translates into CASSTGTGRGEKLFF.

This clonotype was seen more than once but under ten times. The CDR3 sequence is CASSFTLGAAQTQYF. The CDR3 coding sequence is TGTGCCAGCAGCTTCACACTAGGGGCGGCTCAGACCCAGTACTTC. V usage is TRBV5-4 and J usage is TRBJ2-5; D may correspond to TRBD1 or TRBD2 (5 bases each). This CDR3 is built from 15 residues. From germline, CDR1 is SGHNT and CDR2 YYREEE (reference sequence). The V and J ends lost 2 bases and 6 bases respectively, with 17 bases between them. Combining the CDR3 with reference TRBV5-4 and TRBJ2-5 gives the whole variable domain ETGVTQSPTHLIKTRGQQVTLRCSSQSGHNTVSWYQQALGQGPQFIFQYYREEENGRGNFPPRFSGLQFPNYSSELNVNALELDDSALYLCASSFTLGAAQTQYFGPGTRLLVL.

This clonotype turned up a few times. This sequence joins TRBV15 and TRBJ2-7, with 8 bases aligning to TRBD1. After removal of 0 bases from V and 5 bases from J, the junction contained 6 bases not matched to a gene. The CDR3 runs to 15 residues. Germline values: CDR1 LNHNV, CDR2 YYDKDF (reference sequence). The CDR3 here is CATSRDRQGWDEQYF. The CDR3 DNA reads TGTGCCACCAGCAGAGATCGACAGGGGTGGGACGAGCAGTACTTC.

This clonotype was detected only a few times. The chain couples TRBV7-3 to TRBJ1-5, with D unclear. Trimming pared 6 bases from V and 9 bases from J, leaving 15 bases between. The CDR3 is made up of 13 amino acids. Germline V gene lookup returns CDR1 SGHTA and CDR2 FQGTGA. The CDR3, as DNA: TGTGCCAGCAGTTCCGGGCCCTCAGGGCCCCAGCATTTT. Encoded protein: CASSSGPSGPQHF.

The rearrangement links TRBV19 to TRBJ1-3; D perhaps matches TRBD1 (5 bases). The V end lost 6 bases, the J end lost 5 bases, and 11 bases lay between the germline ends. There are 13 residues in the CDR3. Germline CDR1 LNHDA, CDR2 SQIVND (reference sequence). As DNA, the CDR3 is TGTGCCAGTAGCGGGGACGGAAGAAACACCATATATTTT. Its translation: CASSGDGRNTIYF.

In its sample, this clonotype was seen once. The chain carries TRBV30 and TRBJ2-7; no clear D. The CDR3 spans 14 residues. Deletions cut 7 bases from V and 6 bases from J, with 22 bases between. CDR1 and CDR2 (germline): GTSNPN, SVGIG (reference sequence). CDR3 loop: CAYQPPRLPPEQYF. DNA of the CDR3: TGTGCCTATCAACCCCCCCGCCTCCCTCCCGAGCAGTACTTC.

The table lists this clonotype with a few counts. The chain uses TRBV6-1 and TRBJ2-7; D may be TRBD1 (6 bases). The CDR3 extends over 13 amino acids. The germline V gene has CDR1 MNHNS and CDR2 SASEGT. V dropped 6 bases and J dropped 3 bases, with 12 bases sitting between them. The chain's CDR3 is CASREQGDYEQYF. CDR3 DNA sequence: TGTGCCAGCAGAGAACAGGGTGACTACGAGCAGTACTTC.

The sample holds many counts of this clonotype. V gene TRBV7-2 combines with J gene TRBJ2-1, with D possibly matching TRBD2 (5 bases). The ends were cut back, 1 base at V and 4 bases at J, with 11 bases in the middle. CDR3 length: 15 amino acids. Germline CDR1 and CDR2: SGHTA and FQGNSA. CDR3 DNA sequence: TGTGCCAGCAGCTTAGGTGGGAGCCCTTACAATGAGCAGTTCTTC. Protein sequence: CASSLGGSPYNEQFF.

V is TRBV12-3 or TRBV12-4 and J is TRBJ2-5; D unclear. The CDR3 length is 13 residues. Trimming left V 3 bases short and J 4 bases short, with 9 bases between. This CDR3 reads CASSFFSRETQYF. The DNA of the CDR3 is TGTGCCAGCAGTTTCTTTAGCAGAGAGACCCAGTACTTC.

The genes are TRBV5-1 and TRBJ2-2; maybe TRBD2 (6 bases). The CDR3 sequence is 16 residues long. In germline, CDR1 is SGHRS, CDR2 YFSETQ. Trimming cost V 6 bases and J 2 bases, with 17 bases left between them. The CDR3 DNA follows: TGCGCCAGCACCCAGGAGGGCGGGACCAACACCGGGGAGCTGTTTTTT. Translation gives CASTQEGGTNTGELFF. The full variable domain, in which reference TRBV5-1 and TRBJ2-2 provide the parts outside the CDR3, is KAGVTQTPRYLIKTRGQQVTLSCSPISGHRSVSWYQQTPGQGLQFLFEYFSETQRNKGNFPGRFSGRQFSNSRSEMNVSTLELGDSALYLCASTQEGGTNTGELFFGEGSRLTVL.

The table lists this clonotype with many counts. V usage is TRBV2 and J usage is TRBJ2-5; tentatively, D is TRBD2 (6 bases). Germline V gene data show CDR1 as SNHLY and CDR2 as FYNNEI. The CDR3 is 13 amino acids. V was pared by 6 bases and J by 3 bases, with 11 bases between. Here the CDR3 reads CASSGRGEETQYF. Here the CDR3 DNA reads TGTGCCAGCAGCGGGAGAGGGGAAGAGACCCAGTACTTC.

This rearrangement joins TRBV5-6 to TRBJ2-5; D ambiguous. V lost 2 bases and J 2 bases, leaving 13 bases between the germline ends. The CDR3 sequence is 15 residues long. Germline CDR1 and CDR2: SGHDT and YYEEEE. The CDR3 sequence: CASSFPLDEQETQYF. CDR3 nucleotide sequence: TGTGCCAGCAGCTTCCCACTCGACGAGCAAGAGACCCAGTACTTC.

This clonotype was recorded at least ten times. The chain joins TRBV6-6 to TRBJ1-2, with 7 bases that match TRBD1. CDR1 is MNHNY, CDR2 SVGAGI, per germline (reference sequence). J gave up 4 bases and V 6 bases, and 5 bases lay outside the gene matches. CDR3 length equals 13 residues. The CDR3 loop reads CASSSRDSYGYTF. The DNA of the CDR3 is TGTGCCAGCAGCTCCCGGGACAGCTATGGCTACACCTTC.

Comments on this clonotype: A much larger clone differs by one base, so this may be a read error. The genes are TRBV5-1 and TRBJ2-2, with a tentative D call TRBD2 (6 bases). CDR1 and CDR2 (germline): SGHRS, YFSETQ. The CDR3 sequence is 15 residues long. The CDR3 spells CASSLGGGNIGELFF. DNA of the CDR3: TGCGCCAGCAGCTTGGGAGGAGGGAACATCGGGGAGCTGTTTTTT.